These 28 T cell receptor beta chains were all obtained from the same sample, sequenced in a study of cytomegalovirus exposure and HLA in healthy donors. With 60 Vbeta and 13 Jbeta primers, the PCR was carried out. Libraries were prepared by immunoSEQ multiplex PCR; TCRdb keeps only in-frame clonotypes and omits some of them. The sample has fewer than 150,000 clones; 67% are singletons. Sequencing was carried out using PBMCs. These receptor sequences come from a man aged 18 to 29 in good health and CMV-seropositive.

The V and J genes are TRBV5-4 and TRBJ1-2; D is uncertain. V was clipped by 2 bases and J by 6 bases, with 14 bases between them. CDR3 length: 14 amino acids. Germline V gene sequence: CDR1 SGHNT, CDR2 YYREEE (reference sequence). The CDR3 DNA reads as TGTGCCAGCAGCTTCCTTCGGGATCTGGATGGCTACACCTTC. It encodes CASSFLRDLDGYTF.

This clone was seen only a few times. The rearrangement uses TRBV6-1 and TRBJ2-3; TRBD2 matches at 7 bases. The CDR3 contains 15 residues. V lost 3 bases to trimming and J lost 4 bases; unmatched junction nucleotides: 7. Germline assignment: CDR1 MNHNS and CDR2 SASEGT. The DNA for the CDR3 is TGTGCCAGCAGTGATGGGCAGGGAGGGGCAGATACGCAGTATTTT. Amino acid sequence: CASSDGQGGADTQYF.

V and J are TRBV10-3 and TRBJ2-2, with TRBD1 identical over 9 bases. This CDR3 region has 14 residues. The J segment lost 5 bases and the V segment lost 6 bases, leaving 4 bases of the junction unmatched. Germline CDR1 ENHRY, CDR2 SYGVKD. Written as DNA, the CDR3 is TGTGCCATCAGAGACGGGACAGGGACCGGGGAGCTGTTTTTT. It translates to CAIRDGTGTGELFF.

The chain uses TRBV11-2 and TRBJ2-7; perhaps TRBD1 as D (5 bases). V was pared by 6 bases and J by 7 bases, with 22 bases between. The length of the CDR3 is 15 residues. CDR1 is SGHAT, CDR2 FQNNGV, per germline. This chain's CDR3 is CASSQWQGESGEQYF. The CDR3 DNA is TGTGCCAGCAGTCAATGGCAGGGTGAATCGGGTGAGCAGTACTTC.

This chain uses TRBV6-5 with TRBJ2-1; 9 positions agree with TRBD1. The CDR3 has 14 amino acids. Germline V gene sequence: CDR1 MNHEY, CDR2 SVGAGI. V gave up 2 bases and J gave up 6 bases; unmatched junction bases: 2. The CDR3 is CASSYGTGSNEQFF. The CDR3 DNA sequence: TGTGCCAGCAGTTACGGGACAGGGAGCAATGAGCAGTTCTTC.

The chain carries TRBV5-5 and TRBJ1-2; 9 positions match TRBD1. The V gene end was trimmed by 4 bases and the J gene end by 8 bases; junction bases not matched to a gene: 12. Germline V gene sequence: CDR1 SGHKS, CDR2 YYEKEE (reference sequence). This CDR3 spans 15 amino acids. Here the CDR3 reads CASSMDRGNFYGYTF. CDR3 in DNA: TGTGCCAGCAGCATGGACAGGGGTAATTTCTACGGCTACACCTTC. Drawing the rest from reference TRBV5-5 and TRBJ1-2, the complete variable domain is DAGVTQSPTHLIKTRGQQVTLRCSPISGHKSVSWYQQVLGQGPQFIFQYYEKEERGRGNFPDRFSARQFPNYSSELNVNALLLGDSALYLCASSMDRGNFYGYTFGSGTRLTVV.

The V and J genes are TRBV5-1 and TRBJ1-2, with D possibly matching TRBD1 (6 bases). Trimming left V 0 bases short and J 3 bases short, with 15 bases between. This CDR3 is 16 amino acids long. The V gene's germline CDR1 is SGHRS and CDR2 YFSETQ. The CDR3 spells CASSLVGAGEDYGYTF. CDR3 DNA sequence: TGCGCCAGCAGCTTGGTGGGCGCAGGGGAAGACTATGGCTACACCTTC.

The chain is built from TRBV20-1 and TRBJ1-1, with 9 nucleotides matching TRBD1. Per germline, CDR1 DFQATT and CDR2 SNEGSKA (reference sequence). The length of the CDR3 is 11 residues. CDR3 DNA sequence: TGCAGCTGGACAGGGGACACTGAAGCTTTCTTT. As protein: CSWTGDTEAFF.

The chain is built from TRBV19 and TRBJ2-1, with D possibly being TRBD1 (5 bases). Between the trimmed V and J ends, which lost 4 bases and 5 bases, there was a span of 9 bases. Germline CDR1 and CDR2: LNHDA and SQIVND (reference sequence). This CDR3 comprises 13 residues. The CDR3 DNA follows: TGTGCCAGTAGTAGGGGCATAAACAATGAGCAGTTCTTC. Translated, it gives CASSRGINNEQFF. Drawing the rest from reference TRBV19 and TRBJ2-1, the complete variable domain is DGGITQSPKYLFRKEGQNVTLSCEQNLNHDAMYWYRQDPGQGLRLIYYSQIVNDFQKGDIAEGYSVSREKKESFPLTVTSAQKNPTAFYLCASSRGINNEQFFGPGTRLTVL.

The genes are TRBV12-5 and TRBJ2-3; 15 positions agree with TRBD2. The junction had 5 bases not matched to a gene; V was cut back by 5 bases and J by 11 bases. Germline CDR1 LGHNT, CDR2 FRNRAP. The CDR3 is 14 amino acids. CDR3 in amino acids: CASGRTGLAGGQYF. The CDR3 region has the DNA TGTGCTAGTGGTAGAACGGGACTAGCGGGGGGGCAGTATTTT. Together with reference TRBV12-5 and TRBJ2-3, the CDR3 gives the full variable domain: DARVTQTPRHKVTEMGQEVTMRCQPILGHNTVFWYRQTMMQGLELLAYFRNRAPLDDSGMPKDRFSAEMPDATLATLKIQPSEPRDSAVYFCASGRTGLAGGQYFGPGTRLTVL.

The sample holds a few counts of this clone. The rearrangement uses TRBV7-2 and TRBJ2-1; no definite D call. CDR1 is SGHTA and CDR2 is FQGNSA in the germline V gene. The V and J ends lost 7 bases and 4 bases respectively, with 14 bases between them. The CDR3 length is 14 residues. The chain's CDR3 is CASIQRVGYNEQFF. DNA of the CDR3: TGTGCCAGCATCCAACGGGTCGGGTACAATGAGCAGTTCTTC.

J is TRBJ2-2 and V is TRBV29-1; 7 bases agree with TRBD1. Trimming took 6 bases from V and 1 from J; bases not matched to a gene: 2. The germline V gene encodes CDR1 SQVTM and CDR2 ANQGSEA. The CDR3 is made up of 13 amino acids. CDR3 protein: CSVRTGNTGELFF. Here the CDR3 DNA reads TGCAGCGTGCGGACAGGGAACACCGGGGAGCTGTTTTTT.

This clone was observed a handful of times. V gene TRBV29-1 combines with J gene TRBJ1-4; 9 bases line up with TRBD1. This CDR3 comprises 13 residues. V was clipped by 8 bases and J by 8 bases; unmatched bases: 9. From germline, CDR1 is SQVTM and CDR2 ANQGSEA. In DNA, the CDR3 is TGCAGCATCGACAGGGGGGAAGGCGAAAAACTGTTTTTT. This encodes CSIDRGEGEKLFF. Complete variable domain (other parts from reference TRBV29-1 and TRBJ1-4): SAVISQKPSRDICQRGTSLTIQCQVDSQVTMMFWYRQQPGQSLTLIATANQGSEATYESGFVIDKFPISRPNLTFSTLTVSNMSPEDSSIYLCSIDRGEGEKLFFGSGTQLSVL.

The gene calls are TRBV18 and TRBJ1-4, with 7 bases aligning to TRBD1. CDR1 KGHSH and CDR2 LQKENI come from the germline V gene. The CDR3 contains 14 residues. V gave up 4 bases and J gave up 6 bases; unmatched junction bases: 5. CDR3: CASSQLGTDEKLFF. The CDR3 DNA is TGTGCCAGCTCACAACTTGGGACAGATGAAAAACTGTTTTTT.

This clone was observed a few times. The chain joins TRBV5-6 to TRBJ2-1; TRBD1 matches 10 bases. CDR1 is SGHDT, CDR2 YYEEEE, per germline. V lost 2 bases, J lost 7 bases, and 9 bases stayed unmatched. The CDR3 covers 16 residues. The CDR3 here is CASSLPGQGTGNEQFF. The CDR3 nucleotides read TGTGCCAGCAGCTTACCGGGACAGGGGACAGGGAATGAGCAGTTCTTC.

The rearrangement links TRBV18 to TRBJ2-3; 9 bases fit TRBD1. CDR3 length: 17 amino acids. Germline V gives CDR1 KGHSH, CDR2 LQKENI. Losses at the gene ends were 2 bases for V and 4 bases for J; bases not matched to a gene: 10. The CDR3 region has the DNA TGTGCCAGCTCACCATTTCCGGGACAGGGTATCGCAGATACGCAGTATTTT. Translation gives CASSPFPGQGIADTQYF.

The chain links TRBV2 to TRBJ2-1; tentatively, D is TRBD1 (6 bases). The CDR3 contains 15 residues. V dropped 3 bases and J dropped 6 bases, with 15 bases sitting between them. Germline V gene data show CDR1 as SNHLY and CDR2 as FYNNEI. DNA of the CDR3: TGTGCCAGCAGTGACCCAGGGGTATTCCCCAATGAGCAGTTCTTC. As protein: CASSDPGVFPNEQFF.

The chain has TRBV28 and TRBJ1-5; D may be TRBD1 (5 bases). Trimming took off 7 bases at V and 8 bases at J, with 15 bases between the two ends. Per germline, CDR1 MDHEN and CDR2 SYDVKM. CDR3 size: 13 residues. The CDR3 protein is CASTWGVMEPQHF. CDR3 coding DNA: TGTGCCAGCACCTGGGGGGTGATGGAGCCCCAGCATTTT. Together with reference TRBV28 and TRBJ1-5, the CDR3 gives the full variable domain: DVKVTQSSRYLVKRTGEKVFLECVQDMDHENMFWYRQDPGLGLRLIYFSYDVKMKEKGDIPEGYSVSREKKERFSLILESASTNQTSMYLCASTWGVMEPQHFGDGTRLSIL.

The J gene is TRBJ2-2, the V gene TRBV6-1; TRBD1 aligns across 7 bases. The CDR3 covers 16 residues. The V segment lost 4 bases and the J segment 6 bases; nucleotides outside the gene matches: 11. Germline CDR1 and CDR2: MNHNS and SASEGT. The CDR3 loop is CASSGETGSGSGELFF. CDR3 coding DNA: TGTGCCAGCAGTGGAGAGACAGGGTCGGGCTCCGGGGAGCTGTTTTTT.

The chain combines TRBV7-6 with TRBJ2-5, with TRBD2 identical over 13 bases. V trimming: 5 bases; J trimming: 1 base; junction bases outside the gene matches: 4. Germline V gene lookup returns CDR1 SGHVS and CDR2 FNYEAQ. This CDR3 is 16 amino acids long. CDR3 sequence reads: CASSQGLAGLQETQYF. The CDR3 DNA sequence: TGTGCCAGCAGCCAGGGACTAGCGGGACTCCAAGAGACCCAGTACTTC. Looking up the rest from reference TRBV7-6 and TRBJ2-5 gives the full variable domain: GAGVSQSPRYKVTKRGQDVALRCDPISGHVSLYWYRQALGQGPEFLTYFNYEAQQDKSGLPNDRFSAERPEGSISTLTIQRTEQRDSAMYRCASSQGLAGLQETQYFGPGTRLLVL.

This clone was found once. The chain employs TRBV6-5 and TRBJ1-1; D might be TRBD1 (5 bases). From germline, CDR1 is MNHEY and CDR2 SVGAGI. The CDR3 consists of 16 residues. Trimming removed 2 bases from V and 6 bases from J, with 19 bases in between. The CDR3 protein is CASSYGGAPSGAEAFF. The CDR3 DNA reads as TGTGCCAGCAGTTACGGAGGGGCCCCTTCCGGGGCTGAAGCTTTCTTT.

This clone was counted between two and nine times. This sequence joins TRBV27 and TRBJ2-1, with D hard to call. The CDR3 runs to 15 residues. CDR1 is MNHEY, CDR2 SMNVEV, per germline (reference sequence). V gave up 5 bases and J gave up 9 bases, with 20 bases separating them. The DNA for the CDR3 is TGTGCCAGCAGTCTAGGTCCCCTCCCCGTGAGTGAGCAGTTCTTC. The encoded protein is CASSLGPLPVSEQFF.

The chain employs TRBV5-6 and TRBJ2-7; D is unresolved. Germline CDR1 is SGHDT and CDR2 is YYEEEE. The CDR3 consists of 16 residues. V lost 4 bases and J lost 6, with 23 bases in between. The CDR3 sequence is CASSNTPTPLKSEQYF. For the CDR3, the DNA is TGTGCCAGCAGCAATACGCCGACTCCCTTGAAAAGCGAGCAGTACTTC.

V gene TRBV7-5 combines with J gene TRBJ2-1; whether TRBD1, the table's D call, matches the DNA was not checked. TRBV7-5 is classified as a pseudogene. The CDR3 extends over 13 amino acids. CDR3 amino acids: CVRSLASGSCTFF. For the CDR3, the DNA is TGTGTCAGAAGCTTAGCGTCAGGTTCCTGCACGTTCTTC.

This rearrangement joins TRBV27 to TRBJ2-3; the D gene is possibly TRBD1 (5 bases). The V gene's germline CDR1 is MNHEY and CDR2 SMNVEV (reference sequence). The CDR3 totals 15 residues. Trimming stripped 8 bases from V and 2 bases from J, with 17 bases between. This chain's CDR3 is CASAGMMLNTDTQYF. The CDR3 DNA is TGTGCCAGCGCAGGGATGATGCTCAACACAGATACGCAGTATTTT.

The sample holds a few counts of this clone. The rearrangement links TRBV4-1 to TRBJ2-5; TRBD1 is a possible D gene (5 bases). CDR3 length: 13 amino acids. The ends were cut back, 1 base at V and 5 bases at J, with 8 bases in the middle. The germline CDR1 and CDR2 sequences are MGHRA and YSYEKL. CDR3 sequence (DNA): TGCGCCAGCAGCCAAGCAGGGTTGGAGACCCAGTACTTC. This translates into CASSQAGLETQYF.

The chain employs TRBV13 and TRBJ2-3; 8 bases fit TRBD1. The J segment lost 3 bases and the V segment lost 5 bases, leaving 10 bases of the junction unmatched. This CDR3 region has 16 residues. Germline-derived CDR1 and CDR2 are PRHDT and FYEKMQ (reference sequence). CDR3 DNA: TGTGCCAGCAGCCCAACAGGGGGTCGAGATACAGATACGCAGTATTTT. It specifies CASSPTGGRDTDTQYF.

The CDR3 nucleotides are TGTGCCAGCAGTGAAGGAGGGGGGGTAGAGCCCCAGCATTTT. This codes for CASSEGGGVEPQHF. This rearrangement joins TRBV6-1 to TRBJ1-5; D may be TRBD1 (6 bases). This CDR3 comprises 14 residues. Germline V lookup: CDR1 MNHNS, CDR2 SASEGT. The germline V and J ends were trimmed by 1 base and 8 bases, with 12 bases remaining between them.